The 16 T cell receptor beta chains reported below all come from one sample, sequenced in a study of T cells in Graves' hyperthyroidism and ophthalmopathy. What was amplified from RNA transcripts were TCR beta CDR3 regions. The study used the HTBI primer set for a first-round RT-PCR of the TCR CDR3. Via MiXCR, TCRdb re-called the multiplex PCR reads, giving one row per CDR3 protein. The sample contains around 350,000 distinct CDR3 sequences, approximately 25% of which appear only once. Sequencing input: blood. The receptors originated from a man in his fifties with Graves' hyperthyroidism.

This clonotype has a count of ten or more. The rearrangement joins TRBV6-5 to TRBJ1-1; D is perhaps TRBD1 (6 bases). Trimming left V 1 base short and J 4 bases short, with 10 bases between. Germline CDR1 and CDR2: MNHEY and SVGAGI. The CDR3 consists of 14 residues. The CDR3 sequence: CASSYLTGPTEAFF. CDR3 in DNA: TGTGCCAGCAGTTACTTAACAGGGCCCACTGAAGCTTTCTTT.

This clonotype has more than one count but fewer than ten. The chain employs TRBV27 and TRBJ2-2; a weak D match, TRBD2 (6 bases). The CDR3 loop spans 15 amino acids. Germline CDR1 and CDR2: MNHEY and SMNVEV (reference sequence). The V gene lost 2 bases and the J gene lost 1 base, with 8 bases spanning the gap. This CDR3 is CASSLGTLNTGELFF. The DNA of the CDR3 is TGTGCCAGCAGTTTAGGGACTTTGAACACCGGGGAGCTGTTTTTT.

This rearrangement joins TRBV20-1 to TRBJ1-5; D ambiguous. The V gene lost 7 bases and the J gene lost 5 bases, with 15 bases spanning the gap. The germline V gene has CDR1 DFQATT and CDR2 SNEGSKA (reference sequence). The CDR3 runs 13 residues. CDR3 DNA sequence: TGCAGTGTCCCTAATCCCGGCGATCAGCCCCAGCATTTT. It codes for CSVPNPGDQPQHF.

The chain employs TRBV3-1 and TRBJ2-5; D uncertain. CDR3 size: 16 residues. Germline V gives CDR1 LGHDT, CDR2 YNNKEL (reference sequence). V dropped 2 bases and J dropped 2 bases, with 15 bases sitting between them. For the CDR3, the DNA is TGTGCCAGCAGCCAAATTGAATCTCCCAGGCAAGAGACCCAGTACTTC. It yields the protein CASSQIESPRQETQYF.

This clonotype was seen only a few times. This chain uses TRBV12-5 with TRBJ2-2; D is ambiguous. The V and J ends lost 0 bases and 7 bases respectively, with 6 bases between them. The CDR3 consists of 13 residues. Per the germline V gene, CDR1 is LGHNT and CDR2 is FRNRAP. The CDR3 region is CASGLVGGGELFF. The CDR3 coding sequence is TGTGCTAGTGGTTTGGTAGGCGGCGGGGAGCTGTTTTTT. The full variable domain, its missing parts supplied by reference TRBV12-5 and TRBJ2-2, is DARVTQTPRHKVTEMGQEVTMRCQPILGHNTVFWYRQTMMQGLELLAYFRNRAPLDDSGMPKDRFSAEMPDATLATLKIQPSEPRDSAVYFCASGLVGGGELFFGEGSRLTVL.

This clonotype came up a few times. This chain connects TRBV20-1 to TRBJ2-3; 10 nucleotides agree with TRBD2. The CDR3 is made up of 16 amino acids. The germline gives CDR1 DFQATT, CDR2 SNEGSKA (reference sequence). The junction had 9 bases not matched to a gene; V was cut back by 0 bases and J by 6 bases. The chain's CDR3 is CSARDRLAGVQDTQYF. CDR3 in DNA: TGCAGTGCTAGAGATCGGCTAGCGGGGGTGCAGGATACGCAGTATTTT.

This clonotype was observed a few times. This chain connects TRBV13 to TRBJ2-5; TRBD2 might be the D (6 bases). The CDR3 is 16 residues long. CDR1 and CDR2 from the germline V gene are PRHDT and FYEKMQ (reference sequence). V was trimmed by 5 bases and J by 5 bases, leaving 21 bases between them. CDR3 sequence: CASSGRQGTGKETQYF. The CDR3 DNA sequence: TGTGCCAGCAGCGGCCGACAAGGGACTGGGAAGGAGACCCAGTACTTC.

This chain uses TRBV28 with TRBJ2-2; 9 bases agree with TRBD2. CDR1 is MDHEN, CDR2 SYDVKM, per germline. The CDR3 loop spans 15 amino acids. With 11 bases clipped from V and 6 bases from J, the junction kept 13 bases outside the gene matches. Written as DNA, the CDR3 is TGTGCCCACACCGAGGGCGGGAGGGCCGCCGGGGAGCTGTTTTTT. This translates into CAHTEGGRAAGELFF.

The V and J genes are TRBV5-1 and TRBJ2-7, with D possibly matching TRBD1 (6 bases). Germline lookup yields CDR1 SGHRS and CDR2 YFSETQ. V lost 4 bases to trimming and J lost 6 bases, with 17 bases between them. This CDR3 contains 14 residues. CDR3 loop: CASSPKTQGFEQYF. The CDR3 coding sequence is TGCGCCAGCAGCCCCAAGACACAGGGTTTCGAGCAGTACTTC.

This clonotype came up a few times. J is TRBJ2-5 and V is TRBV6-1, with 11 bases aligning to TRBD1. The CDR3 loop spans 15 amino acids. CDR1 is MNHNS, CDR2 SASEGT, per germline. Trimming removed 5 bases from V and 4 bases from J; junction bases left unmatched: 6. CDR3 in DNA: TGTGCCAGCAGTCGCGGGACAGGGGGTTTAGAGACCCAGTACTTC. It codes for CASSRGTGGLETQYF.

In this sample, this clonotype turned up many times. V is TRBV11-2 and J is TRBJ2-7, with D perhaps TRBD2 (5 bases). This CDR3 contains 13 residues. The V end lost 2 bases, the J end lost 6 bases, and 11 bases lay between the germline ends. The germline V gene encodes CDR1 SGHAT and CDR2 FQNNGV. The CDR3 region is CASSLTQEGEQYF. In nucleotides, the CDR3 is TGTGCCAGCAGCTTAACCCAAGAGGGCGAGCAGTACTTC.

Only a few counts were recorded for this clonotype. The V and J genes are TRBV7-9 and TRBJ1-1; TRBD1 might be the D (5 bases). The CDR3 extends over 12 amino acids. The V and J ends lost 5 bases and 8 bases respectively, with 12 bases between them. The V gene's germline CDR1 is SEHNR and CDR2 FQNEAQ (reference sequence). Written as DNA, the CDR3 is TGTGCCAGCAGCCCAGGGACGATCGAAGCTTTCTTT. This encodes CASSPGTIEAFF.

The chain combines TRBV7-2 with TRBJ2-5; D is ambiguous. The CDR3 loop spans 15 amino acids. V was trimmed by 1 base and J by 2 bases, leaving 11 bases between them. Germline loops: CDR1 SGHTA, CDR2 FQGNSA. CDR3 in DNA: TGTGCCAGCAGCTTAGAGTGGCGAAGACAAGAGACCCAGTACTTC. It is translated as CASSLEWRRQETQYF.

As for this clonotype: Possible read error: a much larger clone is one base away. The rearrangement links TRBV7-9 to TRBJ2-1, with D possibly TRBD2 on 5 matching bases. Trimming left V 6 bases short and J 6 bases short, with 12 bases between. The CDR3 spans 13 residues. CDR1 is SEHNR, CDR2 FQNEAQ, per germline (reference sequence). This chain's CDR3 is CASSSQEVNEQFF. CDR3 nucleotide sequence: TGTGCCAGCAGTTCTCAGGAGGTCAATGAGCAGTTCTTC.

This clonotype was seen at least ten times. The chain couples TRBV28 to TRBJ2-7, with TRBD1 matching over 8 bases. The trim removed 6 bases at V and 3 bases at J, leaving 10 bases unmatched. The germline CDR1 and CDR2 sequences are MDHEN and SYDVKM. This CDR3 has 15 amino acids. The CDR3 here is CASSPRQGSFYEQYF. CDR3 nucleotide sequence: TGTGCCAGCAGCCCCAGACAGGGGAGCTTCTACGAGCAGTACTTC. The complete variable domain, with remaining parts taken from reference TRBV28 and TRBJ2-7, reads DVKVTQSSRYLVKRTGEKVFLECVQDMDHENMFWYRQDPGLGLRLIYFSYDVKMKEKGDIPEGYSVSREKKERFSLILESASTNQTSMYLCASSPRQGSFYEQYFGPGTRLTVT.

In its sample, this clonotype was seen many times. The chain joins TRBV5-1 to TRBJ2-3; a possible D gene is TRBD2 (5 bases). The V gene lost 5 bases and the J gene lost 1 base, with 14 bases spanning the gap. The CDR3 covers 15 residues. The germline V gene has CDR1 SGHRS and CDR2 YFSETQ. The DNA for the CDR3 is TGCGCCAGCAGGCTCATTAGCGACGGCACAGATACGCAGTATTTT. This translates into CASRLISDGTDTQYF.